Presented here are 19 T cell receptor beta chains from one specimen sequenced in a study of T cell repertoires in cytomegalovirus infection. TCRdb passed the reads through MiXCR, listing each CDR3 protein once. Of approximately 160,000 distinct CDR3 sequences in the sample, roughly a sixth were seen once. The specimen sequenced was CD8+ T cells from PBMCs. Receptor source: a human donor in good health (CMV status not recorded). Some clones in this sample may be carry-over from other donors' samples.

The CDR3 loop reads CASRETSGYTDTQYF. As DNA, the CDR3 is TGTGCCAGCAGGGAGACTAGCGGGTACACAGATACGCAGTATTTT. The chain is built from TRBV2 and TRBJ2-3; 10 positions match TRBD2. The CDR3 is 15 residues long. From germline, CDR1 is SNHLY and CDR2 FYNNEI. The V and J ends lost 6 bases and 2 bases, in that order; junction bases with no gene match: 5.

Ten or more counts support this clonotype. This rearrangement joins TRBV5-6 to TRBJ2-1; possibly TRBD2 for D (6 bases). The CDR3 is made up of 13 amino acids. Germline-derived CDR1 and CDR2 are SGHDT and YYEEEE. The V and J ends lost 0 bases and 5 bases respectively, with 6 bases between them. CDR3 coding DNA: TGTGCCAGCAGCTTGGGGGGGGACAATGAGCAGTTCTTC. It is translated as CASSLGGDNEQFF.

The rearrangement links TRBV6-2 or TRBV6-3 to TRBJ1-4; D is undetermined. V was pared by 5 bases and J by 12 bases, with 16 bases between. The CDR3 is 13 residues long. Per germline, CDR1 MNHEY and CDR2 SVGEGT. The CDR3 DNA is TGTGCCAGCAGTGGGGAAGACCATGAGGAACTGTTTTTT. Amino acid sequence: CASSGEDHEELFF.

The genes are TRBV6-2 or TRBV6-3 and TRBJ2-3; D not certain. The CDR3 is made up of 14 amino acids. Trimming shortened V by 8 bases and J by 2 bases, and 14 bases separated the two germline ends. Germline lookup yields CDR1 MNHEY and CDR2 SVGEGT. The CDR3 sequence: CASQQTPSTDTQYF. The CDR3 DNA is TGTGCCAGCCAGCAGACACCTTCCACAGATACGCAGTATTTT.

Of note for this clonotype: Possible read error: a much larger clone is one base away. The CDR3, as DNA: TGTGCCAGCCGTCCCTTCTACGAGCAGTACTTC. It codes for CASRPFYEQYF. The rearrangement uses TRBV28 and TRBJ2-7, with D unresolved. The V end was cut by 8 bases, the J end by 3 bases, with 8 bases between. The CDR3 is 11 residues long. From germline, CDR1 is MDHEN and CDR2 SYDVKM.

This clonotype was recorded a few times. The chain is built from TRBV19 and TRBJ1-2; no clear D gene. Germline CDR1 and CDR2: LNHDA and SQIVND (reference sequence). Between the trimmed V and J ends, which lost 1 base and 8 bases, there was a span of 11 bases. This CDR3 region has 13 residues. The CDR3 protein is CASSIAADRGYTF. As DNA, the CDR3 is TGTGCCAGTAGTATAGCGGCAGACCGAGGCTACACCTTC. The variable domain in full, with the rest retrieved from reference TRBV19 and TRBJ1-2, is DGGITQSPKYLFRKEGQNVTLSCEQNLNHDAMYWYRQDPGQGLRLIYYSQIVNDFQKGDIAEGYSVSREKKESFPLTVTSAQKNPTAFYLCASSIAADRGYTFGSGTRLTVV.

This clonotype has just a few counts. V and J are TRBV6-2 or TRBV6-3 and TRBJ2-1; 8 nucleotides match TRBD2. Germline CDR1 and CDR2: MNHEY and SVGEGT. The CDR3 length is 13 residues. J was trimmed by 6 bases and V by 6 bases; bases with no gene match: 4. CDR3 coding DNA: TGTGCCAGCAGCAATAGCGGGGTCAATGAGCAGTTCTTC. Encoded protein: CASSNSGVNEQFF.

The gene calls are TRBV19 and TRBJ2-7, with 10 bases lining up with TRBD1. Germline lookup yields CDR1 LNHDA and CDR2 SQIVND (reference sequence). This CDR3 is 15 amino acids long. V was clipped by 5 bases and J by 5 bases; unmatched bases: 9. The CDR3 DNA follows: TGTGCCAGTAGTTTCAGACAGGGGGCGCGGGACGAGCAGTACTTC. Protein: CASSFRQGARDEQYF.

The table lists this clonotype with a few counts. The chain joins TRBV7-2 to TRBJ2-7; D may be TRBD1 (6 bases). V was cut by 1 base and J by 3 bases, with 19 bases left in between. The CDR3 consists of 17 residues. Germline-derived CDR1 and CDR2 are SGHTA and FQGNSA. The CDR3 DNA reads as TGTGCCAGCAGCTTAGGGGTTGGGAAGGGACACCACTACGAGCAGTACTTC. It codes for CASSLGVGKGHHYEQYF.

This clonotype was counted between two and nine times. J is TRBJ2-1 and V is TRBV6-6; D gene unclear. The length of the CDR3 is 14 residues. V was pared by 0 bases and J by 3 bases, with 6 bases between. Per the germline V gene, CDR1 is MNHNY and CDR2 is SVGAGI (reference sequence). The CDR3 DNA follows: TGTGCCAGCAGTTACTCAGGCAACTACAATGAGCAGTTCTTC. This gives the protein CASSYSGNYNEQFF.

This clonotype was counted between two and nine times. The chain employs TRBV7-2 and TRBJ1-5; D might be TRBD1 (5 bases). V was cut by 1 base and J by 6 bases, with 13 bases left in between. The CDR3 extends over 15 amino acids. Germline CDR1 and CDR2: SGHTA and FQGNSA. In DNA, the CDR3 is TGTGCCAGCAGCTTAGACCCAGGGTTGAGTCAGCCCCAGCATTTT. It translates to CASSLDPGLSQPQHF.

This clonotype has just a few counts. The chain recombines TRBV4-1 with TRBJ1-2; the D gene is possibly TRBD1 (6 bases). Trimming pared 4 bases from V and 4 bases from J, leaving 16 bases between. CDR3 length: 15 residues. Germline V gene data show CDR1 as MGHRA and CDR2 as YSYEKL. CDR3 sequence: CASSPWTATRYGYTF. CDR3 DNA sequence: TGCGCCAGCAGCCCGTGGACAGCGACCCGCTATGGCTACACCTTC.

This clonotype was picked up a small number of times. V is TRBV12-3 or TRBV12-4 and J is TRBJ1-1; weak D call: TRBD1 (5 bases). The V gene lost 4 bases and the J gene lost 3 bases, with 18 bases spanning the gap. The CDR3 contains 16 residues. CDR3 nucleotide sequence: TGTGCCAGCAGTTCATACAACAGGCTTGTGGACACTGAAGCTTTCTTT. Residues: CASSSYNRLVDTEAFF.

The rearrangement uses TRBV29-1 and TRBJ2-7, with D maybe TRBD2 (6 bases). Trimming pared 7 bases from V and 1 base from J, leaving 14 bases between. This CDR3 spans 13 amino acids. In germline, CDR1 is SQVTM, CDR2 ANQGSEA. Here the CDR3 DNA reads TGCAGCGCCCTGGGACGGGAGTCCTACGAGCAGTACTTC. This codes for CSALGRESYEQYF.

The chain carries TRBV20-1 and TRBJ2-3, with D uncertain. CDR1 and CDR2 (germline): DFQATT, SNEGSKA (reference sequence). This CDR3 region has 12 residues. V dropped 6 bases and J dropped 2 bases, with 9 bases sitting between them. The CDR3 reads CSAQPLTDTQYF. The CDR3 nucleotides are TGCAGTGCCCAACCACTCACAGATACGCAGTATTTT.

The rearrangement uses TRBV6-2 or TRBV6-3 and TRBJ1-5, with D uncertain. This CDR3 spans 12 amino acids. Germline values: CDR1 MNHEY, CDR2 SVGEGT. Trimming took 4 bases from V and 8 from J, leaving 9 bases between them. DNA for the CDR3: TGTGCCAGCAGTTGGGCTTTGGAGCCCCAGCATTTT. As protein: CASSWALEPQHF.

The CDR3 sequence is CASTGQGAAAYNEQFF. CDR3 DNA: TGTGCCAGCACCGGACAGGGGGCAGCTGCCTACAATGAGCAGTTCTTC. The chain employs TRBV25-1 and TRBJ2-1, with 11 nucleotides matching TRBD1. With 7 bases clipped from V and 2 bases from J, the junction kept 7 bases outside the gene matches. The CDR3 spans 16 residues. Germline V gene lookup returns CDR1 MGHDK and CDR2 SYGVNS.

This clonotype was seen more than once but under ten times. The chain recombines TRBV6-2 or TRBV6-3 with TRBJ1-1, with D unclear. The ends were cut back, 0 bases at V and 6 bases at J, with 11 bases in the middle. This CDR3 region has 14 residues. CDR1 and CDR2 (germline): MNHEY, SVGEGT. The CDR3 reads CASSYSGKGAEAFF. CDR3 in DNA: TGTGCCAGCAGTTACTCAGGGAAAGGCGCTGAAGCTTTCTTT.

This clonotype was counted only a few times. The chain couples TRBV7-8 to TRBJ2-7; D may be TRBD1 (6 bases). The CDR3 is 16 residues long. Between the trimmed V and J ends, which lost 0 bases and 5 bases, there was a span of 17 bases. Germline V gene sequence: CDR1 SGHVS, CDR2 FQNEAQ. The CDR3 sequence is CASSLAQGILIDEQYF. The CDR3 DNA follows: TGTGCCAGCAGCTTAGCCCAGGGGATTTTAATAGACGAGCAGTACTTC. Drawing the rest from reference TRBV7-8 and TRBJ2-7, the complete variable domain is GAGVSQSPRYKVAKRGQDVALRCDPISGHVSLFWYQQALGQGPEFLTYFQNEAQLDKSGLPSDRFFAERPEGSVSTLKIQRTQQEDSAVYLCASSLAQGILIDEQYFGPGTRLTVT.